This T cell receptor (beta chain) was profiled in a study of post-analysis software for immune sequencing data. This clonotype was counted a few times. Tagging with unique molecular identifiers was a feature of the TCR beta cDNA libraries. TCRdb analysed the PCR reads with MiXCR anew, one entry per CDR3 protein. The data show approximately 400,000 distinct CDR3 sequences, with roughly 36% seen just once and over 10% held by the top ten. Specimen: blood. The clonotype comes from a girl aged 5 to 17 with multiple sclerosis.

CDR3 in DNA: TGTGCCATCAGCCGTCGGGAGCGGGAGACCCAGTACTTC. Translation: CAISRRERETQYF. The chain uses TRBV10-3 and TRBJ2-5, with D perhaps TRBD2 (6 bases). Germline CDR1 reads ENHRY; CDR2 reads SYGVKD. V was shortened by 6 bases and J by 5 bases, with 13 bases between the two germline ends. The CDR3 sequence is 13 residues long.